A single sample gave rise to the 11 T cell receptor beta chains below, sequenced in a study of blood T cell repertoires in COVID-19. Method: immunoSEQ multiplex PCR; TCRdb's copy keeps in-frame clones and lacks some. The table has 75,000 to 95,000 clones, 90% to 95% seen once. Sequenced sample: peripheral blood. The source is a man between 60 and 70 years old with acute or convalescent COVID-19.

This chain joins TRBV2 and TRBJ1-5; the D gene is possibly TRBD1 (5 bases). The CDR3 has 12 residues. The V and J ends lost 6 bases and 12 bases respectively, with 15 bases between them. Germline assignment: CDR1 SNHLY and CDR2 FYNNEI. The CDR3 DNA reads as TGTGCCAGCAGCGGGGGTGAAATTATCCAGCATTTT. Encoded protein: CASSGGEIIQHF.

The chain employs TRBV5-1 and TRBJ2-3; 8 bases agree with TRBD1. Germline loops: CDR1 SGHRS, CDR2 YFSETQ. J gave up 3 bases and V 2 bases, and 11 bases lay outside the gene matches. The CDR3 spans 17 residues. CDR3 sequence: CASSFLRQGRKTDTQYF. The CDR3 DNA reads TGCGCCAGCAGCTTTCTTCGACAGGGGCGGAAGACAGATACGCAGTATTTT.

This sequence joins TRBV5-1 and TRBJ2-7; 7 bases fit TRBD2. V trimming: 4 bases; J trimming: 0 bases; junction bases outside the gene matches: 7. This CDR3 is built from 15 residues. The germline V gene has CDR1 SGHRS and CDR2 YFSETQ. CDR3 DNA sequence: TGCGCCAGCAGCGGGGCGCGGGAGAGCTCCTACGAGCAGTACTTC. Its translation is CASSGARESSYEQYF.

The chain joins TRBV5-4 to TRBJ1-2; D is perhaps TRBD1 (6 bases). This CDR3 is built from 14 residues. Germline values: CDR1 SGHNT, CDR2 YYREEE (reference sequence). V was clipped by 0 bases and J by 6 bases, with 12 bases between them. The CDR3 nucleotides are TGTGCCAGCAGCTTGGTGGAAGGGGGGGATGGCTACACCTTC. It encodes CASSLVEGGDGYTF.

V is TRBV6-5 and J is TRBJ1-2, with D possibly matching TRBD1 (6 bases). From germline, CDR1 is MNHEY and CDR2 SVGAGI. V lost 5 bases to trimming and J lost 9 bases, with 22 bases between them. The CDR3 loop spans 15 amino acids. CDR3 DNA sequence: TGTGCCAGCAGTCCCGGGGGGGCCCCTTTTCGTAGCTACACCTTC. Translation gives CASSPGGAPFRSYTF.

This clone was observed a handful of times. V gene TRBV7-2 combines with J gene TRBJ1-4, with 7 bases identical to TRBD1. The germline gives CDR1 SGHTA, CDR2 FQGNSA. The CDR3 extends over 15 amino acids. V lost 5 bases, J lost 8 bases, and 11 bases stayed unmatched. CDR3 protein: CASSPSQGVREKLFF. The CDR3 nucleotides read TGTGCCAGCAGCCCTAGCCAGGGGGTGAGAGAAAAACTGTTTTTT.

The chain combines TRBV30 with TRBJ1-3; TRBD1 matches 8 bases. V dropped 4 bases and J dropped 3; count of bases not matched to a gene: 5. The CDR3 has 14 residues. In germline, CDR1 is GTSNPN, CDR2 SVGIG (reference sequence). Here the CDR3 reads CAWTQGGRGNTIYF. The CDR3 bases are TGTGCCTGGACACAGGGGGGGCGTGGAAACACCATATATTTT.

V usage is TRBV11-3 and J usage is TRBJ2-1; no clear D gene. V lost 1 base and J 7 bases, leaving 8 bases between the germline ends. Germline loops: CDR1 SGHNT, CDR2 YENEEA. The CDR3 totals 13 residues. The CDR3: CASSLVQQNEQFF. The CDR3 bases are TGTGCCAGCAGCTTAGTCCAACAAAATGAGCAGTTCTTC.

J is TRBJ2-7 and V is TRBV4-3, with 8 bases matching TRBD2. Germline CDR1 is LGHNA and CDR2 is YSLEER. The CDR3 covers 16 residues. V was pared by 0 bases and J by 3 bases, with 7 bases of the junction left unmatched. CDR3 in DNA: TGCGCCAGCAGCCAAGATGAAGCGGGAGTGGGCTACGAGCAGTACTTC. This codes for CASSQDEAGVGYEQYF.

CDR3 DNA: TGCGCCAGCAGCTTACTAGCGGGAGGGGGGTTAGATGAGCAGTACTTC. Protein product: CASSLLAGGGLDEQYF. The chain recombines TRBV5-1 with TRBJ2-7; TRBD2 agrees at 13 bases. Germline-derived CDR1 and CDR2 are SGHRS and YFSETQ. This CDR3 spans 16 amino acids. With V trimmed by 2 bases and J by 7 bases, 9 bases remained unmatched.

The rearrangement joins TRBV6-1 to TRBJ1-5, with D hard to call. V was cut by 1 base and J by 6 bases, with 13 bases left in between. Germline V lookup: CDR1 MNHNS, CDR2 SASEGT. This CDR3 contains 15 residues. In nucleotides, the CDR3 is TGTGCCAGCAGTGAAGGGACCGCGGGTGGTCAGCCCCAGCATTTT. Translation: CASSEGTAGGQPQHF.